These 5 T cell receptor beta chains came from one sample sequenced in a study of T cell repertoires in cytomegalovirus infection. TCRdb reanalysed the reads using MiXCR and keeps one entry per CDR3 protein. The data show some 350,000 distinct CDR3 sequences, approximately 18% seen once. Sequenced material: PBMCs. The receptor set was obtained from a human donor in good health (CMV status not recorded). Some clones in this sample may be carry-over from other donors' samples.

This clonotype was seen more than once but under ten times. J is TRBJ2-7 and V is TRBV7-9; D possibly corresponds to TRBD1 (6 bases). Deletions cut 3 bases from V and 2 bases from J, with 14 bases between. CDR3 length: 15 residues. Germline V gene sequence: CDR1 SEHNR, CDR2 FQNEAQ (reference sequence). DNA for the CDR3: TGTGCCAGCAGCTTGAAACAGGGCCCTACCTACGAGCAGTACTTC. Translating gives CASSLKQGPTYEQYF.

The chain combines TRBV7-8 with TRBJ2-3, with TRBD2 matching over 8 bases. Germline trimming cut 6 bases from V and 5 bases from J; bases unmatched to any gene: 10. CDR1 is SGHVS, CDR2 FQNEAQ, per germline. CDR3 length equals 15 residues. This CDR3 reads CASSPRGRLGDTQYF. As DNA, the CDR3 is TGTGCCAGCAGTCCTCGCGGGAGGCTGGGAGATACGCAGTATTTT.

This clonotype was counted at least ten times. The rearrangement links TRBV6-5 to TRBJ2-5; 16 nucleotides line up with TRBD2. J lost 4 bases, V lost 2 bases, and 7 bases had no gene match. The CDR3 loop spans 18 amino acids. Per germline, CDR1 MNHEY and CDR2 SVGAGI. CDR3 nucleotide sequence: TGTGCCAGCAGTTACGGGACTAGCGGGAGGGCCGGTGGAGAGACCCAGTACTTC. Encoded protein: CASSYGTSGRAGGETQYF.

A single count supports this clonotype. The chain uses TRBV2 and TRBJ2-5, with a weak D call TRBD2 (5 bases). Germline values: CDR1 SNHLY, CDR2 FYNNEI. V shed 8 bases and J shed 5 bases, with 18 bases lying between them. The CDR3 is made up of 14 amino acids. CDR3 in amino acids: CASASTRSDETQYF. CDR3 in DNA: TGTGCCAGCGCGTCTACTAGATCCGATGAGACCCAGTACTTC.

CDR3 bases: TGTGCCATCAGTGAGGACAGGGAGGGCGGCTACACCTTC. Translated: CAISEDREGGYTF. The chain carries TRBV10-3 and TRBJ1-2; 7 bases are shared with TRBD1. Germline trimming cut 2 bases from V and 8 bases from J; bases unmatched to any gene: 5. Germline assignment: CDR1 ENHRY and CDR2 SYGVKD. This CDR3 has 13 amino acids.